This entry lists 31 T cell receptor beta chains sequenced from one sample in a study of T-cell memory formation after mild COVID-19. TCRdb re-analysed the 5' RACE reads in MiXCR, keeping a single row per CDR3 protein. The sample includes some 330,000 distinct CDR3 sequences, about 21% of them seen just once. Sequenced material: PBMCs or a T cell subset sorted from them (not recorded which). The receptors originated from an adult woman who had mild COVID-19 (a few samples of this study predate the infection). Cell type and time point are not known.

The chain combines TRBV21-1 with TRBJ2-1; the table gives TRBD1 as D, unverified against the DNA. TRBV21-1 is assigned pseudogene status. The CDR3 length is 18 residues. The CDR3 spells CASSKKRASGGGLNEQFF. DNA of the CDR3: TGTGCCAGCAGCAAAAAAAGGGCTTCGGGGGGCGGTCTCAATGAGCAGTTCTTC.

This clonotype came up a few times. The chain links TRBV12-3 or TRBV12-4 to TRBJ1-2; D may be TRBD1 (5 bases). This CDR3 comprises 13 residues. V gave up 5 bases and J gave up 4 bases, with 11 bases separating them. CDR3 in amino acids: CASSETASYGYTF. The CDR3 DNA reads as TGTGCCAGCAGTGAGACAGCCTCCTATGGCTACACCTTC.

This clonotype was seen more than once but under ten times. This rearrangement joins TRBV4-2 to TRBJ2-3; a possible D gene is TRBD2 (5 bases). CDR3 size: 16 residues. Germline-derived CDR1 and CDR2 are LGHNA and YNFKEQ. The germline V and J ends were trimmed by 4 bases and 0 bases, with 14 bases remaining between them. The CDR3 spells CASSRGGEPSTDTQYF. CDR3 nucleotides: TGTGCCAGCAGCCGAGGAGGAGAGCCGAGCACAGATACGCAGTATTTT.

Only a few counts were recorded for this clonotype. The J gene is TRBJ1-1, the V gene TRBV20-1, with D possibly matching TRBD1 (5 bases). The CDR3 sequence is 13 residues long. The V gene lost 2 bases and the J gene lost 7 bases, with 14 bases spanning the gap. Germline lookup yields CDR1 DFQATT and CDR2 SNEGSKA (reference sequence). As DNA, the CDR3 is TGCAGTGCTAGAAGCAGGGTCCATCTTGAAGCTTTCTTT. This codes for CSARSRVHLEAFF.

The chain has TRBV5-5 and TRBJ1-5, with D perhaps matching TRBD1 (6 bases). CDR3 length: 15 residues. Trimming took off 0 bases at V and 6 bases at J, with 13 bases between the two ends. Germline-derived CDR1 and CDR2 are SGHKS and YYEKEE (reference sequence). The CDR3 DNA is TGTGCCAGCAGCTTGGTCGAAAGGGGGAGTCAGCCCCAGCATTTT. This translates into CASSLVERGSQPQHF.

J is TRBJ2-7 and V is TRBV20-1, with D unresolved. V lost 5 bases, J lost 2 bases, and 13 bases lay in between. Germline CDR1 reads DFQATT; CDR2 reads SNEGSKA (reference sequence). The CDR3 covers 13 residues. CDR3 amino acids: CSAPHTVTYEQYF. The DNA of the CDR3 is TGCAGTGCTCCCCACACCGTAACCTACGAGCAGTACTTC.

This clonotype occurred a few times. The V call is TRBV30, the J call TRBJ1-5; D not resolved. Germline CDR1 is GTSNPN and CDR2 is SVGIG (reference sequence). Trimming shortened V by 2 bases and J by 3 bases, and 11 bases separated the two germline ends. This CDR3 has 14 residues. In DNA form, the CDR3 reads TGTGCCTGGAGTCACGGGCCGTACAATCAGCCCCAGCATTTT. Translation gives CAWSHGPYNQPQHF.

This clonotype was seen more than once but under ten times. The rearrangement joins TRBV5-5 to TRBJ1-1; D gene ambiguous. Trimming cost V 4 bases and J 1 base, with 11 bases left between them. This CDR3 spans 14 amino acids. Germline CDR1 reads SGHKS; CDR2 reads YYEKEE (reference sequence). In DNA, the CDR3 is TGTGCCAGCAGCCCGCGAGTGGGGAACACTGAAGCTTTCTTT. Amino acid sequence: CASSPRVGNTEAFF.

This clonotype appeared a few times. V usage is TRBV24-1 and J usage is TRBJ2-1, with D maybe TRBD1 (6 bases). Germline CDR1 KGHDR, CDR2 SFDVKD. Trimming pared 3 bases from V and 13 bases from J, leaving 12 bases between. This CDR3 spans 12 amino acids. CDR3 in amino acids: CATSDDRTDQFF. As DNA, the CDR3 is TGTGCCACCAGTGATGACCGGACAGACCAGTTCTTC.

This clonotype turned up a few times. V and J are TRBV5-5 and TRBJ2-3; D remains unclear. This CDR3 contains 16 residues. With 0 bases removed from V and 2 bases from J, the gap between germline ends came to 13 bases. Germline loops: CDR1 SGHKS, CDR2 YYEKEE (reference sequence). In DNA, the CDR3 is TGTGCCAGCAGCTTGGACTGGTCCAGAACCACAGATACGCAGTATTTT. As protein: CASSLDWSRTTDTQYF.

The chain couples TRBV19 to TRBJ2-5; 10 bases are shared with TRBD2. Germline assignment: CDR1 LNHDA and CDR2 SQIVND (reference sequence). This CDR3 has 17 amino acids. J gave up 4 bases and V 4 bases, and 12 bases lay outside the gene matches. Written as DNA, the CDR3 is TGTGCCAGTAGTAGAGAGATTATAGCGGGAGGAGGAGAGACCCAGTACTTC. It encodes CASSREIIAGGGETQYF.

This clonotype showed up many times. V usage is TRBV2 and J usage is TRBJ2-7; a possible D gene is TRBD1 (5 bases). CDR1 SNHLY and CDR2 FYNNEI come from the germline V gene. CDR3 length: 13 residues. Trimming left V 3 bases short and J 3 bases short, with 9 bases between. The CDR3 DNA reads as TGTGCCAGCAGTGAGACTCAGGGCTACGAGCAGTACTTC. Translated: CASSETQGYEQYF.

This chain uses TRBV6-2 or TRBV6-3 with TRBJ2-7; D might be TRBD1 (6 bases). Looked up from germline, CDR1 is MNHEY and CDR2 is SVGEGT. CDR3 length: 16 amino acids. Trimming shortened V by 4 bases and J by 2 bases, and 18 bases separated the two germline ends. For the CDR3, the DNA is TGTGCCAGCAGTTTCATCTCGGGACACACGACCTACGAGCAGTACTTC. Protein: CASSFISGHTTYEQYF.

V gene TRBV20-1 combines with J gene TRBJ2-7; TRBD2 is a possible D gene (6 bases). V shed 1 base and J shed 3 bases, with 13 bases lying between them. The CDR3 has 14 residues. In germline, CDR1 is DFQATT, CDR2 SNEGSKA (reference sequence). This CDR3 is CSARVREMGYEQYF. CDR3 nucleotide sequence: TGCAGTGCTAGAGTACGGGAGATGGGCTACGAGCAGTACTTC.

The gene calls are TRBV12-3 or TRBV12-4 and TRBJ2-7; D might be TRBD2 (6 bases). V was pared by 5 bases and J by 6 bases, with 17 bases between. This CDR3 spans 14 amino acids. DNA for the CDR3: TGTGCCAGCAGTCCCTCTGCCGGGGGAGGCGAGCAGTACTTC. It yields the protein CASSPSAGGGEQYF.

The table lists this clonotype with a few counts. V and J are TRBV7-3 and TRBJ1-1, with no clear D. V was cut by 4 bases and J by 1 base, with 13 bases left in between. Germline loops: CDR1 SGHTA, CDR2 FQGTGA. The CDR3 is 15 residues long. CDR3 sequence: CASSSGWSKNTEAFF. DNA for the CDR3: TGTGCCAGCAGCTCCGGGTGGAGTAAGAACACTGAAGCTTTCTTT.

The chain combines TRBV24-1 with TRBJ1-1, with 9 bases that match TRBD1. After removal of 5 bases from V and 2 bases from J, the junction contained 17 bases not matched to a gene. The CDR3 length is 19 residues. The germline V gene encodes CDR1 KGHDR and CDR2 SFDVKD. CDR3 in amino acids: CATSGGDRVSPQPNTEAFF. The CDR3 DNA is TGTGCCACCAGTGGGGGGGACAGGGTCTCACCTCAGCCTAACACTGAAGCTTTCTTT.

In this sample, this clonotype turned up a few times. V and J are TRBV20-1 and TRBJ2-3; 16 bases line up with TRBD2. V dropped 1 base and J dropped 0; count of bases not matched to a gene: 4. Germline-derived CDR1 and CDR2 are DFQATT and SNEGSKA (reference sequence). This CDR3 has 18 residues. Here the CDR3 DNA reads TGCAGTGCTAGAGCGGGACTAGCGGGGGGGCGAAGCACAGATACGCAGTATTTT. This translates into CSARAGLAGGRSTDTQYF.

This clonotype was counted between two and nine times. The chain is built from TRBV11-3 and TRBJ2-3; 7 nucleotides line up with TRBD2. This CDR3 is 14 amino acids long. Unmatched junction bases numbered 7, after V lost 5 bases and J lost 5 bases. Germline V gives CDR1 SGHNT, CDR2 YENEEA. CDR3 bases: TGTGCCAGCAGCCCTAGGAGGGAGGGAGATACGCAGTATTTT. Its translation: CASSPRREGDTQYF.

V and J are TRBV3-1 and TRBJ2-7, with unresolved D. CDR3 length: 14 amino acids. Germline values: CDR1 LGHDT, CDR2 YNNKEL (reference sequence). V was clipped by 4 bases and J by 0 bases, with 10 bases between them. The CDR3 spells CASSPRWSSYEQYF. Written as DNA, the CDR3 is TGTGCCAGCAGCCCCCGCTGGAGCTCCTACGAGCAGTACTTC.

CDR3 residues: CASSVGPAGSYNEQFF. Here the CDR3 DNA reads TGTGCCAGCAGCGTAGGCCCAGCGGGGTCTTATAATGAGCAGTTCTTC. The chain links TRBV9 to TRBJ2-1; 7 bases are a match to TRBD2. Trimming cost V 0 bases and J 7 bases; bases outside gene matches: 10. The germline V gene encodes CDR1 SGDLS and CDR2 YYNGEE. CDR3 length equals 16 residues.

Only a few counts were recorded for this clonotype. The chain couples TRBV24-1 to TRBJ2-3; D might be TRBD1 or TRBD2, each matching 5 bases. Germline-derived CDR1 and CDR2 are KGHDR and SFDVKD. The CDR3 totals 16 residues. Between the trimmed V and J ends, which lost 4 bases and 9 bases, there was a span of 22 bases. CDR3 amino acids: CATSDPTRDGDPTQYF. In nucleotides, the CDR3 is TGTGCCACCAGTGACCCAACTCGAGACGGGGACCCGACGCAGTATTTT.

This clonotype has ten or more counts. The chain couples TRBV12-3 or TRBV12-4 to TRBJ2-3; perhaps D is TRBD1 or TRBD2 (5 bases each). Between the trimmed V and J ends, which lost 5 bases and 2 bases, there was a span of 11 bases. This CDR3 spans 14 amino acids. This CDR3 reads CASSLGDVTDTQYF. Written as DNA, the CDR3 is TGTGCCAGCAGTCTCGGGGACGTCACAGATACGCAGTATTTT.

This clonotype turned up a few times. The V call is TRBV6-4, the J call TRBJ2-1; TRBD2 agrees at 9 bases. The CDR3 has 15 residues. With V trimmed by 3 bases and J by 6 bases, 6 bases remained unmatched. Germline values: CDR1 MRHNA, CDR2 SNTAGT. CDR3 in DNA: TGTGCCAGCAGTGAGGGACTAGCCGGATCCAATGAGCAGTTCTTC. Its protein product is CASSEGLAGSNEQFF.

V is TRBV7-3 and J is TRBJ2-3, with D possibly being TRBD2 (6 bases). The germline V gene encodes CDR1 SGHTA and CDR2 FQGTGA. Between the trimmed V and J ends, which lost 2 bases and 1 base, there was a span of 10 bases. This CDR3 has 15 residues. The CDR3: CASSLGGLGTDTQYF. The DNA of the CDR3 is TGTGCCAGCAGCTTAGGGGGGTTGGGCACAGATACGCAGTATTTT.

This clonotype was seen only a few times. The chain has TRBV13 and TRBJ2-1; TRBD2 matches 8 bases. From germline, CDR1 is PRHDT and CDR2 FYEKMQ (reference sequence). CDR3 length equals 15 residues. V was clipped by 2 bases and J by 4 bases; unmatched bases: 4. CDR3 protein: CASSLPGGGYNEQFF. The CDR3 nucleotides are TGTGCCAGCAGCTTACCCGGGGGGGGATACAATGAGCAGTTCTTC.

This clonotype was counted only a few times. The chain has TRBV12-3 or TRBV12-4 and TRBJ2-7; possibly TRBD1 for D (5 bases). The CDR3 is 15 residues long. V was clipped by 1 base and J by 5 bases, with 15 bases between them. CDR3 residues: CASSLEGIGANEQYF. The CDR3, as DNA: TGTGCCAGCAGTTTAGAGGGTATAGGGGCTAACGAGCAGTACTTC.

The CDR3 nucleotides read TGTGCCAGCAGCTTCGGGTCGCCCTACGAGCAGTACTTC. Amino acids: CASSFGSPYEQYF. The genes are TRBV7-2 and TRBJ2-7, with D unresolved. Germline loops: CDR1 SGHTA, CDR2 FQGNSA. This CDR3 has 13 amino acids. Trimming cost V 3 bases and J 2 bases, with 8 bases left between them.

This clonotype was counted a few times. V gene TRBV6-5 combines with J gene TRBJ1-5; 7 nucleotides match TRBD1. Germline CDR1 is MNHEY and CDR2 is SVGAGI. J was trimmed by 7 bases and V by 5 bases; bases with no gene match: 14. This CDR3 region has 16 residues. The CDR3 DNA sequence: TGTGCCAGCAGTCCGTTTGGGGGCGCGACAGGGCAGCCCCAGCATTTT. Amino acids: CASSPFGGATGQPQHF.

The table lists this clonotype with a few counts. The V gene is TRBV6-1, the J gene TRBJ2-2; the D is unclear. CDR1 and CDR2 from the germline V gene are MNHNS and SASEGT. The V end was cut by 2 bases, the J end by 3 bases, with 13 bases between. The CDR3 sequence is 16 residues long. The CDR3 region is CASSESLDSHTGELFF. Written as DNA, the CDR3 is TGTGCCAGCAGTGAATCCCTAGACTCTCACACCGGGGAGCTGTTTTTT.

This clonotype has a handful of counts. The chain is built from TRBV20-1 and TRBJ2-3; TRBD2 aligns across 9 bases. The CDR3 loop spans 15 amino acids. V was pared by 4 bases and J by 4 bases, with 9 bases of the junction left unmatched. The V gene's germline CDR1 is DFQATT and CDR2 SNEGSKA (reference sequence). CDR3 sequence (DNA): TGCAGTGCTAAATCGCGGGGGGGCCCCCCAGATACGCAGTATTTT. It specifies CSAKSRGGPPDTQYF.